Presented here are 28 T cell receptor beta chains from one specimen sequenced in a study of T-cell memory formation after mild COVID-19. TCRdb reprocessed the 5' RACE reads with MiXCR, giving one entry per CDR3 protein. The sample holds about 190,000 distinct CDR3 sequences; about a sixth are singletons and the top ten take 2.4%. Sequenced sample: PBMCs or a T cell subset sorted from them (not recorded which). The source of these receptors is an adult woman who had mild COVID-19 (a few samples of this study predate the infection). Cell type and time point are not known.

The rearrangement uses TRBV9 and TRBJ2-3, with TRBD1 as a possible D gene (6 bases). V dropped 3 bases and J dropped 2 bases, with 13 bases sitting between them. Germline values: CDR1 SGDLS, CDR2 YYNGEE. This CDR3 is 15 amino acids long. The CDR3 coding sequence is TGTGCCAGCAGCGAGGCAGGGGCAAACACAGATACGCAGTATTTT. It codes for CASSEAGANTDTQYF.

This clonotype came up a few times. The V call is TRBV29-1, the J call TRBJ1-1; D may be TRBD1 (5 bases). Trimming removed 6 bases from V and 2 bases from J, with 7 bases in between. The CDR3 has 11 amino acids. Germline values: CDR1 SQVTM, CDR2 ANQGSEA. The CDR3 nucleotides are TGCAGCGTGACAGTAAACACTGAAGCTTTCTTT. The encoded protein is CSVTVNTEAFF.

This clonotype was seen a few times. The J gene is TRBJ2-1, the V gene TRBV24-1, with TRBD1 matching 8 bases. The CDR3 spans 16 residues. Germline V gene lookup returns CDR1 KGHDR and CDR2 SFDVKD. Trimming took 3 bases from V and 5 from J; bases not matched to a gene: 8. CDR3 sequence (DNA): TGTGCCACCAGTGATCGAGGACAGGGTTATAACAATGAGCAGTTCTTC. This encodes CATSDRGQGYNNEQFF.

The genes are TRBV24-1 and TRBJ2-1; D tentatively reads TRBD1 or TRBD2 (5 bases each). V lost 4 bases, J lost 0 bases, and 9 bases lay in between. CDR3 length: 15 residues. Per the germline V gene, CDR1 is KGHDR and CDR2 is SFDVKD. CDR3 in amino acids: CATSEPGTSYNEQFF. CDR3 DNA: TGTGCCACCAGTGAGCCTGGGACCTCCTACAATGAGCAGTTCTTC.

The chain employs TRBV29-1 and TRBJ2-7, with TRBD1 identical over 7 bases. J lost 2 bases, V lost 7 bases, and 14 bases had no gene match. This CDR3 spans 15 amino acids. Per the germline V gene, CDR1 is SQVTM and CDR2 is ANQGSEA. CDR3 residues: CSAQTTGIGPYEQYF. The CDR3 DNA follows: TGCAGCGCGCAAACGACAGGGATCGGACCCTACGAGCAGTACTTC.

This clonotype was seen a handful of times. This chain links TRBV7-9 with TRBJ1-1; TRBD1 might be the D (5 bases). The CDR3 covers 14 residues. Per germline, CDR1 SEHNR and CDR2 FQNEAQ (reference sequence). The V end lost 3 bases, the J end lost 4 bases, and 12 bases lay between the germline ends. The CDR3 DNA reads as TGTGCCAGCAGCTTTCTCCAGGGCGGCACTGAAGCTTTCTTT. Translating gives CASSFLQGGTEAFF.

The V call is TRBV4-1, the J call TRBJ1-2; TRBD1 matches at 7 bases. The germline V gene encodes CDR1 MGHRA and CDR2 YSYEKL. The trim removed 4 bases at V and 8 bases at J, leaving 13 bases unmatched. This CDR3 region has 15 residues. In DNA form, the CDR3 reads TGCGCCAGCAGCCCTCCCTTGGACAGGATGCGGGGCTACACCTTC. It codes for CASSPPLDRMRGYTF.

The chain has TRBV9 and TRBJ1-1; D uncertain. The CDR3 runs 16 residues. Germline V lookup: CDR1 SGDLS, CDR2 YYNGEE. Trimming stripped 0 bases from V and 2 bases from J, with 14 bases between. This chain's CDR3 is CASSVGFASFNTEAFF. The CDR3 DNA is TGTGCCAGCAGCGTAGGATTCGCAAGCTTCAACACTGAAGCTTTCTTT.

The table lists this clonotype with a few counts. This chain connects TRBV24-1 to TRBJ1-1, with D hard to call. The germline gives CDR1 KGHDR, CDR2 SFDVKD. The length of the CDR3 is 13 residues. The V end lost 9 bases, the J end lost 0 bases, and 10 bases lay between the germline ends. CDR3 amino acids: CATRDELNTEAFF. The CDR3 region has the DNA TGTGCCACCCGCGACGAATTGAACACTGAAGCTTTCTTT.

The sample holds a few counts of this clonotype. The genes are TRBV20-1 and TRBJ2-7, with TRBD2 identical over 7 bases. The CDR3 covers 13 residues. V gave up 5 bases and J gave up 3 bases; unmatched junction bases: 7. The germline V gene has CDR1 DFQATT and CDR2 SNEGSKA (reference sequence). The CDR3 protein is CSAQRGRDYEQYF. Written as DNA, the CDR3 is TGCAGTGCTCAGCGAGGGAGGGACTACGAGCAGTACTTC.

This clonotype came up a few times. This chain links TRBV5-1 with TRBJ2-5, with D possibly called TRBD1 or TRBD2 (5 bases each). The germline V gene encodes CDR1 SGHRS and CDR2 YFSETQ. The CDR3 extends over 15 amino acids. The V end lost 1 base, the J end lost 5 bases, and 15 bases lay between the germline ends. As DNA, the CDR3 is TGCGCCAGCAGCTTGTGGGGCCGGGGTCGGGAGACCCAGTACTTC. Its protein product is CASSLWGRGRETQYF.

The gene calls are TRBV30 and TRBJ2-3; 9 bases map to TRBD1. Germline CDR1 is GTSNPN and CDR2 is SVGIG (reference sequence). This CDR3 has 14 residues. The junction had 4 bases not matched to a gene; V was cut back by 3 bases and J by 3 bases. The CDR3 protein is CAWSDRGWTDTQYF. CDR3 DNA sequence: TGTGCCTGGAGCGACAGGGGGTGGACAGATACGCAGTATTTT.

The rearrangement joins TRBV12-3 or TRBV12-4 to TRBJ2-6, with D unclear. V was cut by 3 bases and J by 4 bases, with 4 bases left in between. The CDR3 length is 13 residues. CDR3 region: CASSFGGANVLTF. The CDR3 nucleotides read TGTGCCAGCAGTTTCGGGGGGGCCAACGTCCTGACTTTC.

At least ten counts were recorded for this clonotype. The chain links TRBV5-1 to TRBJ2-3; D call uncertain. Germline V gene lookup returns CDR1 SGHRS and CDR2 YFSETQ. The ends were cut back, 0 bases at V and 0 bases at J, with 14 bases in the middle. This CDR3 has 17 residues. The CDR3 DNA sequence: TGCGCCAGCAGCTTGGCTTCGGGTCTGACTAGCACAGATACGCAGTATTTT. It yields the protein CASSLASGLTSTDTQYF.

This chain links TRBV4-2 with TRBJ1-2; 10 bases line up with TRBD1. The CDR3 sequence is 15 residues long. CDR1 and CDR2 from the germline V gene are LGHNA and YNFKEQ. Trimming cost V 3 bases and J 3 bases; bases outside gene matches: 4. CDR3 region: CASSQTGTGDYGYTF. The DNA of the CDR3 is TGTGCCAGCAGCCAGACCGGGACAGGGGACTATGGCTACACCTTC.

This clonotype was seen more than once but under ten times. The rearrangement uses TRBV9 and TRBJ1-6; no clear D gene. Germline V gene sequence: CDR1 SGDLS, CDR2 YYNGEE. V was shortened by 0 bases and J by 4 bases, with 5 bases between the two germline ends. This CDR3 contains 14 residues. CDR3 region: CASSVADYNSPLHF. The CDR3 region has the DNA TGTGCCAGCAGCGTAGCCGATTATAATTCACCCCTCCACTTT.

In its sample, this clonotype was seen a few times. The V call is TRBV4-3, the J call TRBJ1-6, with D tentatively TRBD1 (5 bases). V was cut by 0 bases and J by 2 bases, with 8 bases left in between. CDR3 size: 16 residues. CDR1 is LGHNA and CDR2 is YSLEER in the germline V gene. CDR3 amino acids: CASSQDGGTYNSPLHF. CDR3 nucleotides: TGCGCCAGCAGCCAAGACGGGGGAACCTATAATTCACCCCTCCACTTT.

The V call is TRBV27, the J call TRBJ2-1; D may be TRBD2 (5 bases). The CDR3 totals 14 residues. Deletions cut 7 bases from V and 2 bases from J, with 12 bases between. Germline V gene sequence: CDR1 MNHEY, CDR2 SMNVEV (reference sequence). The CDR3 bases are TGTGCCAGCAAAGGACTGCACGCCTACAATGAGCAGTTCTTC. Its protein product is CASKGLHAYNEQFF.

The chain has TRBV5-1 and TRBJ2-7, with D tentatively TRBD1 (6 bases). Germline V gene data show CDR1 as SGHRS and CDR2 as YFSETQ. The CDR3 covers 15 residues. V was pared by 0 bases and J by 0 bases, with 10 bases between. DNA for the CDR3: TGCGCCAGCAGCTTGGTGGGGGCTCGCTCCTACGAGCAGTACTTC. It yields the protein CASSLVGARSYEQYF.

The sample holds a few counts of this clonotype. The chain employs TRBV7-3 and TRBJ2-6; TRBD1 aligns across 9 bases. CDR1 and CDR2 (germline): SGHTA, FQGTGA. V gave up 4 bases and J gave up 2 bases; unmatched junction bases: 3. CDR3 length equals 16 residues. The CDR3 nucleotides read TGTGCCAGCAGCTCGGACAGGGGTGCTGGGGCCAACGTCCTGACTTTC. It is translated as CASSSDRGAGANVLTF.

The chain recombines TRBV12-3 or TRBV12-4 with TRBJ2-3; 8 bases are a match to TRBD1. V shed 5 bases, J shed 1 base, and the junction held 5 bases outside the gene matches. This CDR3 has 15 residues. The CDR3 sequence is CASSRGTGRTDTQYF. In DNA, the CDR3 is TGTGCCAGCAGTAGGGGGACAGGACGCACAGATACGCAGTATTTT.

In this sample, this clonotype turned up a few times. This chain connects TRBV4-1 to TRBJ2-1; 8 nucleotides agree with TRBD2. Germline CDR1 reads MGHRA; CDR2 reads YSYEKL. The CDR3 spans 15 residues. V lost 1 base, J lost 11 bases, and 10 bases stayed unmatched. CDR3: CASSQATAGGRKQFF. CDR3 bases: TGCGCCAGCAGCCAAGCGACGGCGGGAGGCAGGAAGCAGTTCTTC.

This clonotype was seen at least ten times. The chain carries TRBV5-1 and TRBJ2-3, with D tentatively TRBD1 (5 bases). V lost 5 bases to trimming and J lost 3 bases, with 10 bases between them. Germline-derived CDR1 and CDR2 are SGHRS and YFSETQ. This CDR3 spans 13 amino acids. The CDR3 DNA is TGCGCCAGCAGACTGACAGTAACAGATACGCAGTATTTT. Translated: CASRLTVTDTQYF.

In this sample, this clonotype turned up a few times. The V gene is TRBV29-1, the J gene TRBJ1-3; a weak D match, TRBD1 (5 bases). Trimming removed 6 bases from V and 3 bases from J, with 12 bases in between. Germline CDR1 and CDR2: SQVTM and ANQGSEA. CDR3 length: 13 residues. This CDR3 reads CSVGTGFGNTIYF. The CDR3 DNA reads TGCAGCGTCGGGACGGGCTTTGGAAACACCATATATTTT. Drawing the rest from reference TRBV29-1 and TRBJ1-3, the complete variable domain is SAVISQKPSRDICQRGTSLTIQCQVDSQVTMMFWYRQQPGQSLTLIATANQGSEATYESGFVIDKFPISRPNLTFSTLTVSNMSPEDSSIYLCSVGTGFGNTIYFGEGSWLTVV.

V is TRBV3-1 and J is TRBJ2-1; D assignment may be TRBD1 or TRBD2 (5 bases each). This CDR3 has 15 residues. The germline gives CDR1 LGHDT, CDR2 YNNKEL (reference sequence). Trimming shortened V by 3 bases and J by 0 bases, and 9 bases separated the two germline ends. The CDR3 nucleotides read TGTGCCAGCAGCCAGTGGGGGAGCTCCTACAATGAGCAGTTCTTC. This gives the protein CASSQWGSSYNEQFF.

This clonotype was observed a single time. The genes are TRBV12-3 or TRBV12-4 and TRBJ1-5; TRBD1 might be the D (5 bases). V was cut by 3 bases and J by 5 bases, with 14 bases left in between. The CDR3 has 15 residues. The CDR3 sequence: CASSFRPTADQPQHF. The CDR3, as DNA: TGTGCCAGCAGTTTTCGGCCGACAGCAGATCAGCCCCAGCATTTT.

V gene TRBV7-6 combines with J gene TRBJ1-4, with TRBD1 as a possible D gene (5 bases). The V gene lost 2 bases and the J gene lost 2 bases, with 15 bases spanning the gap. CDR3 length: 17 amino acids. Per the germline V gene, CDR1 is SGHVS and CDR2 is FNYEAQ. The CDR3 is CASSLYIDGTTNEKLFF. The CDR3 nucleotides are TGTGCCAGCAGCTTATATATTGACGGGACCACTAATGAAAAACTGTTTTTT.

This clonotype appeared a few times. J is TRBJ1-2 and V is TRBV27; a weak D match, TRBD1 (6 bases). CDR1 and CDR2 (germline): MNHEY, SMNVEV (reference sequence). V was clipped by 4 bases and J by 4 bases, with 19 bases between them. This CDR3 is built from 16 residues. Here the CDR3 DNA reads TGTGCCAGCAGTTCGCAGCCTGGACAGCCCGTCTATGGCTACACCTTC. This codes for CASSSQPGQPVYGYTF.